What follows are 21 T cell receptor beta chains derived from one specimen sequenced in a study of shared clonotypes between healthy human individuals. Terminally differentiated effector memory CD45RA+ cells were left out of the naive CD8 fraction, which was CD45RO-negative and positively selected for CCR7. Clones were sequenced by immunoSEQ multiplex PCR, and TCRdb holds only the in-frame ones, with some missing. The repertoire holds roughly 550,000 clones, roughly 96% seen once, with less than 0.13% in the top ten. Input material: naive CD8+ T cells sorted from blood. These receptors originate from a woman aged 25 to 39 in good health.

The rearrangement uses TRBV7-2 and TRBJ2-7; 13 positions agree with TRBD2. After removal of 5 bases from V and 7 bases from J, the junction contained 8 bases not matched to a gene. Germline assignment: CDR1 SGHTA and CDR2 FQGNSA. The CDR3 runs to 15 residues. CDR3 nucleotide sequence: TGTGCCAGCAGCCCCGGACTAGCGGGAGTTGGGGAGCAGTACTTC. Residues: CASSPGLAGVGEQYF.

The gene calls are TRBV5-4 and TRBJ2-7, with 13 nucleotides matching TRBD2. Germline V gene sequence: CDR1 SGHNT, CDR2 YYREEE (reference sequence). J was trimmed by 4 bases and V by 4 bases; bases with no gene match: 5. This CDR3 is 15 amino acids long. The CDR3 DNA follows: TGTGCCAGCAGCCTAGGGACTAGCGGGAAGTACGAGCAGTACTTC. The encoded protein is CASSLGTSGKYEQYF.

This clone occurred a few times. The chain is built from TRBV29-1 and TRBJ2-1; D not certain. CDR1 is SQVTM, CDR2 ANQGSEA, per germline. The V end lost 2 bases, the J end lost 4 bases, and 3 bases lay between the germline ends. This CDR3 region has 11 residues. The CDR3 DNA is TGCAGCGTTGAACAGTACAATGAGCAGTTCTTC. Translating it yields CSVEQYNEQFF.

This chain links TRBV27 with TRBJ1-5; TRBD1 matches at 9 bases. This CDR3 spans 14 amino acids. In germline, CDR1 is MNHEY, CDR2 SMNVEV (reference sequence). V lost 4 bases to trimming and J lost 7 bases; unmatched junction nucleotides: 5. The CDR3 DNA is TGTGCCAGCAGTTACACAGGGGGCGGGCAGCCCCAGCATTTT. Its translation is CASSYTGGGQPQHF.

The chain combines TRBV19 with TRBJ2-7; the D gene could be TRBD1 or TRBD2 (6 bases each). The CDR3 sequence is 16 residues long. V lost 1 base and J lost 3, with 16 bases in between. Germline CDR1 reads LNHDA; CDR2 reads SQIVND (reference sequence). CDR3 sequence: CASSIGWGALGYEQYF. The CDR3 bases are TGTGCCAGTAGTATAGGATGGGGGGCGTTGGGCTACGAGCAGTACTTC.

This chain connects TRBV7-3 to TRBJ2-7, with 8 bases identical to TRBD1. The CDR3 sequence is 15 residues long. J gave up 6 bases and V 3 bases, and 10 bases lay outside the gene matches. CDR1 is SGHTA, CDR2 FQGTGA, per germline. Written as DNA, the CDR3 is TGTGCCAGCAGCTTCCGCAGGGGGCTCCCGCTCGAGCAGTACTTC. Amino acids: CASSFRRGLPLEQYF.

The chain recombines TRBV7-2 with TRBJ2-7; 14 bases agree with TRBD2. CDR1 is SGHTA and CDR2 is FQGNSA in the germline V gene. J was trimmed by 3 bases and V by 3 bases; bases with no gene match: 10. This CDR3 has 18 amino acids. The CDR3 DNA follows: TGTGCCAGCAGCTTGGGACTAGCGGGAGATTCGGTTAACTACGAGCAGTACTTC. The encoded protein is CASSLGLAGDSVNYEQYF.

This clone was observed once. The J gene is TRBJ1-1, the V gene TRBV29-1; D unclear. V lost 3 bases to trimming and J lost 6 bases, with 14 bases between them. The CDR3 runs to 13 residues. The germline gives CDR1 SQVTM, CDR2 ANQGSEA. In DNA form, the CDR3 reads TGCAGCGTTGATGTGGGTTATGGTTCTGAAGCTTTCTTT. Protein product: CSVDVGYGSEAFF.

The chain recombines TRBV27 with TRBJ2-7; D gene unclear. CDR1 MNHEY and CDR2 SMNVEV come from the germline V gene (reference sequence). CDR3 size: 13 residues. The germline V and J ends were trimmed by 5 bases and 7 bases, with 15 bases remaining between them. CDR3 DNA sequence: TGTGCCAGCAGTACGGGCGGCCGTGGGGAGCAGTACTTC. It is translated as CASSTGGRGEQYF.

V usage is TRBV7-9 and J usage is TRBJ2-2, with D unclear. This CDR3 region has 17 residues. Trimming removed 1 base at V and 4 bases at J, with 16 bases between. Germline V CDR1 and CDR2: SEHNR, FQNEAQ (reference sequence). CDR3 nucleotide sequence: TGTGCCAGCAGCTTAGAGGCGTTAGAGTTGGGCACCGGGGAGCTGTTTTTT. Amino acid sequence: CASSLEALELGTGELFF.

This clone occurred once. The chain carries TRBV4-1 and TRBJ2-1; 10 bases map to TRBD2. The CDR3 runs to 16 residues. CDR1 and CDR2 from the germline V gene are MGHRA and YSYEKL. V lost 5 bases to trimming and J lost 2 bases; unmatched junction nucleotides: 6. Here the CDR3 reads CASSLALAGAYNEQFF. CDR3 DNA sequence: TGCGCCAGCAGCTTAGCCCTAGCGGGGGCCTACAATGAGCAGTTCTTC.

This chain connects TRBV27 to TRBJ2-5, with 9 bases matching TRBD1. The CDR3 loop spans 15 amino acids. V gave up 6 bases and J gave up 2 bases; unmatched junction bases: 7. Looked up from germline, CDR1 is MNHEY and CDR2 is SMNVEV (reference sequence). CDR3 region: CASSLVGTGQETQYF. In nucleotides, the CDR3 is TGTGCCAGCAGCTTAGTCGGGACAGGGCAAGAGACCCAGTACTTC.

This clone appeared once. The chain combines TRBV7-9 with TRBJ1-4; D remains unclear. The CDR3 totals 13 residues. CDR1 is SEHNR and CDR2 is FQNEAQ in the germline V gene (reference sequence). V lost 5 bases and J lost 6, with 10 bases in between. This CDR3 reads CASSLVSHEKLFF. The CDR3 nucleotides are TGTGCCAGCAGCCTTGTTTCGCATGAAAAACTGTTTTTT.

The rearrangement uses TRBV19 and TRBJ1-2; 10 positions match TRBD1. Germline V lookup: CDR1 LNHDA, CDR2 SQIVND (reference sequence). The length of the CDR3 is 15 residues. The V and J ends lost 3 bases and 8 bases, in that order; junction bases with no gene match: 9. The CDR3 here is CASSIAGTGDGGYTF. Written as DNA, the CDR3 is TGTGCCAGTAGTATCGCCGGGACAGGGGACGGAGGCTACACCTTC.

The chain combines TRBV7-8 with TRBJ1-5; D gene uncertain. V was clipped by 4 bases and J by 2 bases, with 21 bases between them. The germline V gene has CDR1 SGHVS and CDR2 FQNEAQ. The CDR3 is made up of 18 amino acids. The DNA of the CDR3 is TGTGCCAGCAGCTCACCGGGCAGGCGCTTCGGACGCAATCAGCCCCAGCATTTT. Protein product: CASSSPGRRFGRNQPQHF.

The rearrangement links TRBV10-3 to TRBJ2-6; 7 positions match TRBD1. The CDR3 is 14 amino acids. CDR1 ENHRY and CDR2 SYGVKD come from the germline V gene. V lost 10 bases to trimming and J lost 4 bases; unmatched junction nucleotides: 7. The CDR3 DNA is TGTGCCACCGGACAGGCCCCCGGGGCCAACGTCCTGACTTTC. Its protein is CATGQAPGANVLTF.

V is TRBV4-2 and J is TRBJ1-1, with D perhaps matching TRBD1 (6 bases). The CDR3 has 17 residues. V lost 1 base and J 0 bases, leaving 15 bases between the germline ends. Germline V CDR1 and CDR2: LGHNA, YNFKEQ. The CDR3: CASSQVKGQGMNTEAFF. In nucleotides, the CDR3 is TGTGCCAGCAGCCAAGTTAAAGGCCAGGGGATGAACACTGAAGCTTTCTTT.

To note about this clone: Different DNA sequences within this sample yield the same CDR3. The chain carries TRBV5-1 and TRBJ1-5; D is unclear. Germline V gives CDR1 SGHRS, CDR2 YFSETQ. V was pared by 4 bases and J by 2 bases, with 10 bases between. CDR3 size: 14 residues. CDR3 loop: CASSLEGGNQPQHF. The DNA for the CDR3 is TGCGCCAGCAGCCTCGAGGGAGGCAATCAGCCCCAGCATTTT.

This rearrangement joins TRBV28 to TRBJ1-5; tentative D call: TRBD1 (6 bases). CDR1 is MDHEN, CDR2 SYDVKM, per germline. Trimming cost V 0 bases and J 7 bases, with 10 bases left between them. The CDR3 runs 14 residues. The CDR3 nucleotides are TGTGCCAGCAGTTTATGGGAGGGGGGGCAGCCCCAGCATTTT. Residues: CASSLWEGGQPQHF.

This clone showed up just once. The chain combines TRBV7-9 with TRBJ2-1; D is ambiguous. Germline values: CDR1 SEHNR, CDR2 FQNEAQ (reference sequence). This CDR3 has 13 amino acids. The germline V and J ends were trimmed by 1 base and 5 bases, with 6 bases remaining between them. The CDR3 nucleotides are TGTGCCAGCAGCTTAGGGTCAGACAATGAGCAGTTCTTC. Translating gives CASSLGSDNEQFF. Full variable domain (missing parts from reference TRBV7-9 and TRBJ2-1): DTGVSQNPRHKITKRGQNVTFRCDPISEHNRLYWYRQTLGQGPEFLTYFQNEAQLEKSRLLSDRFSAERPKGSFSTLEIQRTEQGDSAMYLCASSLGSDNEQFFGPGTRLTVL.

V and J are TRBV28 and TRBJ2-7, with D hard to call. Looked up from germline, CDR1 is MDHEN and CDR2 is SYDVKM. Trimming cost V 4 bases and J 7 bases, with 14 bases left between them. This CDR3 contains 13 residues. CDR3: CASSSRASKEQYF. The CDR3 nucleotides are TGTGCCAGCAGTTCCCGGGCCTCTAAGGAGCAGTACTTC.